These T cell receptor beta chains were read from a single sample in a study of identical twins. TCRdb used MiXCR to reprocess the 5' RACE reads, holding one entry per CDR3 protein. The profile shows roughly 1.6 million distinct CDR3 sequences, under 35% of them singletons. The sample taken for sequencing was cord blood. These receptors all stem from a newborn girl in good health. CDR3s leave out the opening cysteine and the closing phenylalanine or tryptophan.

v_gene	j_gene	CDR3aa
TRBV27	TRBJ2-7	ASSFDRGMASYEQY
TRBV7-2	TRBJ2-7	ASSLAGPGRGEQY
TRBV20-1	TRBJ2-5	RAGKQETQY
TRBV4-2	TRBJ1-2	ASSHAGQGGYYGYT
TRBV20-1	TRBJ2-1	SARTTGSSYNEQF
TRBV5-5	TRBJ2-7	ASSLAGLAGPYEQY
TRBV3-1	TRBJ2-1	ASSQVPTSGIENEQF
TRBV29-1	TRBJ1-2	SAGEGGKYGYT
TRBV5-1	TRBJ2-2	ASSEGQTNTGELF
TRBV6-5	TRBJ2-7	ASSYPASGATPLPYEQY
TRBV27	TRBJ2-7	ASSFSGAFYEQY
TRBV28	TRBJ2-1	ASRSGTIPNEQF
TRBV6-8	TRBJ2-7	ASSYYSAGESDEQY
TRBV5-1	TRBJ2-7	ASSAYPGPTYEQY
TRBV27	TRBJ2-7	ASRAGPSYEQY
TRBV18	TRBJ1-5	ASSPLPPPYSNQPQH
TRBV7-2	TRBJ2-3	ASERQEDTQY
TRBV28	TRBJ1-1	ATLGGMNTEAF
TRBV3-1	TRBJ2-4	ASSHRQGKNIQY
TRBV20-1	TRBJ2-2	SAGTENNTGELF
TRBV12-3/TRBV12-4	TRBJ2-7	ASSPPRLRTYEQY
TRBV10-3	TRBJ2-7	AISDRTGGVYEQY
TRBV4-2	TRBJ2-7	ASNPRSDPYNEQY
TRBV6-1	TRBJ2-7	ASSRTEFDEQY
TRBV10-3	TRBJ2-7	AIRPGLAGYEQY
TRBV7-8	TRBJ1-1	ASSQTGTGTLMNTEAF
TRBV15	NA	ATSRDRFGNEQY
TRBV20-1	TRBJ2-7	SANLAGGPYEQY